This entry is about one T cell receptor (beta chain). The data derive from a study of shared clonotypes between healthy human individuals. Across the whole study: Per donor, three plates held CD4 naive cells, three held CD4 memory, two held CD8 naive and one held CD8 memory.

The protocol was immunoSEQ multiplex PCR, while the TCRdb copy is restricted to in-frame clones and leaves out a portion. This table holds some 980,000 clones, roughly 72% found once. CDR1 and CDR2 from the germline V gene are SGHTA and FQGNSA. Trimming pared 2 bases from V and 12 bases from J, leaving 14 bases between. This CDR3 has 13 residues. Sequenced: memory CD4+ T cells sorted from blood. Described subset: CD45RA-negative fraction. This clonotype originated in a man younger than 35 in good health. The chain joins TRBV7-2 to TRBJ2-1; TRBD1 is a possible D gene (5 bases). CDR3 in amino acids: CASSLQEGVGQFF. The CDR3 DNA reads as TGTGCCAGCAGCTTACAGGAAGGGGTCGGGCAGTTCTTC.